The 23 T cell receptor beta chains below were found in one sample sequenced in a study of shared clonotypes between healthy human individuals. The protocol was immunoSEQ multiplex PCR, while the TCRdb copy is restricted to in-frame clones and leaves out a portion. The repertoire holds a few million clones, with 85% to 95% as singletons. The sample consisted of naive CD4+ T cells from PBMCs. Stated subset: CD45RA+ positively selected. These receptors all come from a man aged 18 to 29 in good health. Some clones in this sample may be carry-over from other donors' samples.

The V gene is TRBV9, the J gene TRBJ1-2; 7 positions agree with TRBD1. The junction had 16 bases not matched to a gene; V was cut back by 4 bases and J by 4 bases. CDR3 length equals 17 residues. Germline lookup yields CDR1 SGDLS and CDR2 YYNGEE. The DNA of the CDR3 is TGTGCCAGCAGCCCTCACTCAGGGGGGAATATGGGCTATGGCTACACCTTC. It specifies CASSPHSGGNMGYGYTF.

J is TRBJ1-1 and V is TRBV27, with D possibly TRBD1 on 6 matching bases. Trimming cost V 6 bases and J 7 bases, with 15 bases left between them. Germline values: CDR1 MNHEY, CDR2 SMNVEV (reference sequence). This CDR3 contains 13 residues. The CDR3 bases are TGTGCCAGCAGATCAGGGGACGAGGATGAAGCTTTCTTT. Protein product: CASRSGDEDEAFF.

For the CDR3, the DNA is TGTGCCAGCAGTTCTAGGGGGACGGCGCATTTCGATGAGCAGTTCTTC. The encoded protein is CASSSRGTAHFDEQFF. The chain couples TRBV28 to TRBJ2-1; D may be TRBD1 (6 bases). Germline V gene lookup returns CDR1 MDHEN and CDR2 SYDVKM. The CDR3 totals 16 residues. V was trimmed by 4 bases and J by 8 bases, leaving 21 bases between them.

Comment on this clone: Additional DNA sequences in this sample encode the identical CDR3. The genes are TRBV28 and TRBJ1-5, with 7 positions matching TRBD1. Trimming at V came to 5 bases and at J to 1 base, leaving 2 bases not matched to a gene. The CDR3 loop spans 14 amino acids. From germline, CDR1 is MDHEN and CDR2 SYDVKM. The CDR3 reads CASSTQGSNQPQHF. The CDR3 nucleotides are TGTGCCAGCAGTACACAGGGGAGCAATCAGCCCCAGCATTTT.

The rearrangement joins TRBV28 to TRBJ2-1, with TRBD1 as a possible D gene (5 bases). The CDR3 runs to 13 residues. The V gene's germline CDR1 is MDHEN and CDR2 SYDVKM. V was shortened by 5 bases and J by 6 bases, with 11 bases between the two germline ends. In DNA form, the CDR3 reads TGTGCCAGCAGTCCCCCCAGGGTCAATGAGCAGTTCTTC. Protein sequence: CASSPPRVNEQFF.

The chain is built from TRBV4-2 and TRBJ2-1; 8 nucleotides line up with TRBD2. Germline V gives CDR1 LGHNA, CDR2 YNFKEQ. This CDR3 comprises 14 residues. The junction had 11 bases not matched to a gene; V was cut back by 1 base and J by 15 bases. This CDR3 is CASSQAKAGTSSFF. CDR3 nucleotide sequence: TGTGCCAGCAGCCAAGCAAAAGCCGGGACTAGTTCGTTCTTC.

The V and J genes are TRBV4-2 and TRBJ2-7; tentative D call: TRBD2 (7 bases). Germline V gene sequence: CDR1 LGHNA, CDR2 YNFKEQ. The V gene lost 4 bases and the J gene lost 5 bases, with 12 bases spanning the gap. This CDR3 spans 13 amino acids. CDR3 sequence (DNA): TGTGCCAGCAGCCTGGGGGCGGGGGACGAGCAGTACTTC. Its translation is CASSLGAGDEQYF.

V gene TRBV27 combines with J gene TRBJ1-1; D might be TRBD1 (6 bases). The ends were cut back, 8 bases at V and 0 bases at J, with 13 bases in the middle. The CDR3 spans 14 residues. Germline V CDR1 and CDR2: MNHEY, SMNVEV (reference sequence). The CDR3 DNA sequence: TGTGCCAGCCGGACAGACCTTATGAACACTGAAGCTTTCTTT. Residues: CASRTDLMNTEAFF.

V gene TRBV6-5 combines with J gene TRBJ2-2; the D gene is possibly TRBD2 (5 bases). Germline V gene lookup returns CDR1 MNHEY and CDR2 SVGAGI. The length of the CDR3 is 14 residues. V was shortened by 2 bases and J by 7 bases, with 11 bases between the two germline ends. The CDR3 region is CASSYTHGGGELFF. DNA for the CDR3: TGTGCCAGCAGTTACACACACGGAGGCGGGGAGCTGTTTTTT.

This clone appeared once. J is TRBJ1-3 and V is TRBV28; D gene unclear. The CDR3 spans 14 residues. V lost 2 bases and J lost 4, with 9 bases in between. Per the germline V gene, CDR1 is MDHEN and CDR2 is SYDVKM. In DNA, the CDR3 is TGTGCCAGCAGTTTACAGATCCGCGGAAACACCATATATTTT. Translation gives CASSLQIRGNTIYF.

This chain links TRBV7-2 with TRBJ2-3; D might be TRBD2 (6 bases). V lost 3 bases and J lost 1, with 8 bases in between. The germline V gene encodes CDR1 SGHTA and CDR2 FQGNSA. The CDR3 runs to 14 residues. CDR3 residues: CASSFQRGTDTQYF. CDR3 DNA sequence: TGTGCCAGCAGCTTTCAGCGGGGCACAGATACGCAGTATTTT.

In nucleotides, the CDR3 is TGTGCCAGCAGCTTAGGCGGGGATGGAGGTGAAGCTTTCTTT. It specifies CASSLGGDGGEAFF. The V gene is TRBV13, the J gene TRBJ1-1; D remains unclear. V was pared by 0 bases and J by 7 bases, with 12 bases between. The CDR3 totals 14 residues. Germline CDR1 PRHDT, CDR2 FYEKMQ (reference sequence).

V and J are TRBV5-1 and TRBJ1-2, with 9 bases identical to TRBD1. Germline loops: CDR1 SGHRS, CDR2 YFSETQ. This CDR3 comprises 14 residues. V was clipped by 4 bases and J by 6 bases; unmatched bases: 7. The DNA for the CDR3 is TGCGCCAGCAGCCGGACAGGGGCTGAGGATGGCTACACCTTC. Translated: CASSRTGAEDGYTF. Supplemented by reference TRBV5-1 and TRBJ1-2, the full variable domain reads KAGVTQTPRYLIKTRGQQVTLSCSPISGHRSVSWYQQTPGQGLQFLFEYFSETQRNKGNFPGRFSGRQFSNSRSEMNVSTLELGDSALYLCASSRTGAEDGYTFGSGTRLTVV.

V is TRBV28 and J is TRBJ1-2; no clear D gene. Germline CDR1 and CDR2: MDHEN and SYDVKM. Deletions cut 6 bases from V and 4 bases from J, with 15 bases between. The CDR3 is 14 residues long. This CDR3 reads CASSLVLEGYGYTF. The CDR3 bases are TGTGCCAGCAGCCTAGTTCTCGAGGGCTATGGCTACACCTTC.

In regard to this clone: This specimen includes other DNA sequences encoding the same CDR3. V usage is TRBV28 and J usage is TRBJ2-7, with 10 bases fitting TRBD1. V dropped 5 bases and J dropped 1; count of bases not matched to a gene: 2. The CDR3 totals 14 residues. Germline CDR1 is MDHEN and CDR2 is SYDVKM. In nucleotides, the CDR3 is TGTGCCAGCAGTACGGGACAGGGGTCCTACGAGCAGTACTTC. Encoded protein: CASSTGQGSYEQYF. The whole variable domain, filled in from reference TRBV28 and TRBJ2-7, reads DVKVTQSSRYLVKRTGEKVFLECVQDMDHENMFWYRQDPGLGLRLIYFSYDVKMKEKGDIPEGYSVSREKKERFSLILESASTNQTSMYLCASSTGQGSYEQYFGPGTRLTVT.

The V gene is TRBV7-2, the J gene TRBJ2-1; D tentatively reads TRBD1 or TRBD2 (5 bases each). Germline V gene sequence: CDR1 SGHTA, CDR2 FQGNSA. Trimming stripped 5 bases from V and 13 bases from J, with 12 bases between. There are 11 residues in the CDR3. The CDR3 protein is CASSQSRDQFF. The DNA for the CDR3 is TGTGCCAGCAGCCAATCCCGGGACCAGTTCTTC.

Concerning this clone: Other DNA sequences within the sample encode an identical CDR3. The J gene is TRBJ1-3, the V gene TRBV28; the D is unclear. CDR1 is MDHEN and CDR2 is SYDVKM in the germline V gene. This CDR3 spans 12 amino acids. Trimming took off 3 bases at V and 4 bases at J, with 4 bases between the two ends. The CDR3 DNA reads as TGTGCCAGCAGTTTTCCGGGAAACACCATATATTTT. Protein sequence: CASSFPGNTIYF.

This chain uses TRBV9 with TRBJ2-7; 10 bases map to TRBD2. With V trimmed by 6 bases and J by 4 bases, 7 bases remained unmatched. From germline, CDR1 is SGDLS and CDR2 YYNGEE. This CDR3 spans 14 amino acids. The CDR3 region has the DNA TGTGCCAGCACCCCCGGGACTAGCGTGTACGAGCAGTACTTC. It is translated as CASTPGTSVYEQYF. The variable domain in full, with the rest retrieved from reference TRBV9 and TRBJ2-7, is DSGVTQTPKHLITATGQRVTLRCSPRSGDLSVYWYQQSLDQGLQFLIQYYNGEERAKGNILERFSAQQFPDLHSELNLSSLELGDSALYFCASTPGTSVYEQYFGPGTRLTVT.

The rearrangement links TRBV28 to TRBJ2-1; D may be TRBD2 (6 bases). The CDR3 runs to 16 residues. With 3 bases removed from V and 8 bases from J, the gap between germline ends came to 20 bases. Per the germline V gene, CDR1 is MDHEN and CDR2 is SYDVKM. The CDR3 reads CASSLAGDREYHEQFF. The CDR3, as DNA: TGTGCCAGCAGTTTGGCAGGCGATCGGGAGTACCATGAGCAGTTCTTC.

The rearrangement links TRBV2 to TRBJ1-1, with 9 nucleotides matching TRBD1. Germline CDR1 SNHLY, CDR2 FYNNEI. Trimming removed 5 bases from V and 3 bases from J; junction bases left unmatched: 7. This CDR3 contains 15 residues. CDR3 sequence reads: CASSLEQGADTEAFF. In DNA form, the CDR3 reads TGTGCCAGCAGTCTAGAACAGGGGGCGGACACTGAAGCTTTCTTT.

The chain has TRBV6-5 and TRBJ2-7, with D perhaps TRBD1 or TRBD2 (5 bases each). The CDR3 has 16 amino acids. Trimming pared 0 bases from V and 2 bases from J, leaving 14 bases between. Germline values: CDR1 MNHEY, CDR2 SVGAGI. In DNA, the CDR3 is TGTGCCAGCAGTTACTCGTCGGGGCGGCCCGCCTACGAGCAGTACTTC. Translation gives CASSYSSGRPAYEQYF.

The rearrangement joins TRBV20-1 to TRBJ2-1; no definite D call. The CDR3 is 11 residues long. CDR1 and CDR2 (germline): DFQATT, SNEGSKA (reference sequence). Trimming stripped 3 bases from V and 7 bases from J, with 7 bases between. Written as DNA, the CDR3 is TGCAGTGCTAGGGGCCAGAATGAGCAGTTCTTC. Encoded protein: CSARGQNEQFF.

This chain joins TRBV5-6 and TRBJ2-1; 8 bases are a match to TRBD2. Germline CDR1 is SGHDT and CDR2 is YYEEEE. The CDR3 totals 15 residues. V dropped 4 bases and J dropped 4; count of bases not matched to a gene: 7. CDR3 sequence reads: CASSESGSGYNEQFF. The CDR3 DNA sequence: TGTGCCAGCAGCGAGAGCGGGAGTGGATACAATGAGCAGTTCTTC.